The text below deals with one TCR beta chain. The data originate from a study of Ad26.COV2.S vaccination and SARS-CoV-2 variants. Profiled with immunoSEQ multiplex PCR; TCRdb holds only in-frame clones, not every one. The sample includes approximately 350,000 clones, 87% of them seen just once. The sample's treatment: 15 to 20 received Ad26.COV2.S at low or high dose, single or two shots; 5 received placebo; per-sample allocation not given. Specimens were obtained on day 63 following the first vaccine or placebo injection. This CDR3 region has 13 residues. The germline CDR1 and CDR2 sequences are SGDLS and YYNGEE. Between the trimmed V and J ends, which lost 5 bases and 4 bases, there was a span of 12 bases.

The chain uses TRBV9 and TRBJ2-5, with no clear D. The sequenced sample was peripheral blood, obtained in a trial of Ad26.COV2.S vaccine versus placebo. The sequence derives from a person between 18 and 65 years old who received the Ad26.COV2.S COVID-19 vaccine or a placebo. CDR3 sequence (DNA): TGTGCCAGCAGTGGCTATGATCGAGAGACCCAGTACTTC. Amino acid sequence: CASSGYDRETQYF.